This TCR beta chain was captured in a study of PD-L1 blockade in urothelial cancer (TCRdb year 2017). About the full investigation: Therapy was started at some point between 2013 and 2015 for all patients, and atezolizumab 1,200 mg was administered intravenously every 3 weeks. Patients had an ECOG performance status of 0 or 1 and had received between 0 and 3 prior chemotherapy regimens. Twenty-five of 29 patients were identified as males with urothelial cancer of bladder origin, and a prior smoking history was reported by 18 of 29 patients. Pretreatment tumor samples, along with matched peripheral blood serially collected before and after atezolizumab treatment, were subjected to TCR sequencing. The study, an exploratory multi-omic analysis, examined somatic, immune and clinical correlates of response to PD-L1 blockade with atezolizumab in urothelial cancer. Blood samples were analyzed at two time points: 3 weeks after treatment start (second dose) and 6 weeks after treatment start. Durable clinical benefit was defined as a progression-free survival longer than 6 months, and TCR features were additionally tested against progression-free survival and overall survival. About 10 patients achieved durable clinical benefit and approximately 20 did not. In the same patients, whole exome sequencing and RNA sequencing of pretreatment tumors were performed in addition to TCR sequencing. Blood samples gave median yields of around 140,000 T cells and approximately 80,000 unique TCRs, along with a median clonality of about 0.084. Pretreatment blood TCR-seq was available for twenty-nine patients, at least one posttreatment blood collection was obtained for 25 or so patients, and tumor TCR-seq was available for 25 or so patients.

From the cysteine through the phenylalanine, the CDR3 covers 12 amino acids. The sequence is cut down to CDR3 DNA, 36 bases in frame from base 1. Per the germline V gene (reference sequence), WNHNN is the CDR1 and SYGVQD is the CDR2. Trimming at the junction amounts to 9 bases on V and 3 bases on J, and the germline ends lie 10 bases apart. A cohort of approximately 31 patients with locally advanced or metastatic urothelial carcinoma, treated at Memorial Sloan Kettering on a trial protocol, was included. Peripheral blood mononuclear cells were collected pretreatment and during treatment, with between 1 and 8 total time points obtained per patient. The Qiagen DNeasy Blood extraction kit was used to purify genomic DNA from total PBMCs and tumor samples. PBMCs were collected pretreatment and during treatment and were isolated and stored as previously described. Concerning this clone: It has no known antigen specificity. No much larger clone exists at a distance of one base, and base qualities are not known.

Summary of the overall study and its limitations: A pretreatment peripheral blood TCR clonality below the median was linked to improved progression-free and overall survival. Among patients with durable benefit, tumor-associated TCR clones showed greater expansion in peripheral blood 3 weeks after treatment started (n ≈ 20, p = 0.022). Because the sample size was small (n ≈ 30) and many exploratory analyses were performed, the results are intended to be hypothesis-generating.

Synthetic TCR analog templates were spiked into each PCR to estimate absolute template abundance from read counts. TCRbeta CDR3 regions were amplified from genomic DNA with bias-controlled V and J gene primers using the immunoSEQ assay. Sequencing of rearranged TCRbeta segments was performed at approximately 20X coverage. As for how the authors treated the data: Sequencing errors were corrected by clustering and CDR3s were annotated against IMGT to assign V, D and J genes. Downstream analyses used only productive TCRbeta rearrangements and left out out-of-frame or stop-codon sequences. To compute clonality, Shannon entropy was normalized by the log of the number of unique productive sequences and then subtracted from one. Fisher's exact test with Benjamini-Hochberg correction, at a threshold of adjusted p below 0.01, was used to find clones that differed between time points or between blood and tumor. The table was pulled from immuneACCESS by TCRdb, which kept in-frame rearrangements only. Such tables lose some clones; where checked, under half of the loss comes from unresolved V genes, and the rest has no known cause. V and J calls and clone size are copied from that table; D and trimming were computed from the DNA. The sample table records tens of thousands of clones; more than 90% of these occur just once. In total, the top ten clones hold more than 8% of the sample.

The input for sequencing was PBMCs, taken around atezolizumab (anti-PD-L1) treatment. The receptor's source is a man in his fifties or sixties with urothelial cancer. The rearrangement combines TRBV10-1 with TRBJ2-3; D gene: possibly TRBD2, on 5 matching bases. The nucleotide sequence is TGCGCCAGTCGAGGGATGACAGATACGCAGTATTTT. Its protein product is CASRGMTDTQYF.